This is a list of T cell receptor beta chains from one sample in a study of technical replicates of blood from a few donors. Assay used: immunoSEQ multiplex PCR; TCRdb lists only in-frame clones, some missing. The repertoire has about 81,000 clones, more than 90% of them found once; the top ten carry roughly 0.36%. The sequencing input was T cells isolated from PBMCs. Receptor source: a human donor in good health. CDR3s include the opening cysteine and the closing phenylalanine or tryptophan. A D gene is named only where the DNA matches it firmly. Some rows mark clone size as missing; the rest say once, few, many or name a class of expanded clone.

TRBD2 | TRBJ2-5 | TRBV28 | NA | CASSLRLAGSETQYF | TGTGCCAGCAGTTTACGACTAGCGGGTTCAGAGACCCAGTACTTC
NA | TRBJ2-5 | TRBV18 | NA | CASSPNLVETQYF | TGTGCCAGCTCACCCAACTTAGTCGAGACCCAGTACTTC
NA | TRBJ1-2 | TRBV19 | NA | CASSIGTASYGYTF | TGTGCCAGTAGTATAGGGACAGCCAGCTATGGCTACACCTTC
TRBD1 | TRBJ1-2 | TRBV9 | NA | CASSTGQGNYGYTF | TGTGCCAGCAGCACCGGACAGGGAAACTATGGCTACACCTTC
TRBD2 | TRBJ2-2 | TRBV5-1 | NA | CASSLTLAGVWTGELFF | TGCGCCAGCAGCCTGACACTAGCGGGAGTATGGACCGGGGAGCTGTTTTTT
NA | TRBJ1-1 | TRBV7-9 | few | CASSLPVGGGVMDTEAFF | TGTGCCAGCAGCTTACCTGTTGGGGGAGGAGTGATGGACACTGAAGCTTTCTTT
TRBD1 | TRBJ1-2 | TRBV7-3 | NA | CASSLAQGANYGYTF | TGTGCCAGCAGCTTAGCTCAGGGGGCTAACTATGGCTACACCTTC
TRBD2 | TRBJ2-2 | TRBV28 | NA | CASSFVPSGSTGELFF | TGTGCCAGCAGTTTTGTTCCTAGCGGATCCACCGGGGAGCTGTTTTTT
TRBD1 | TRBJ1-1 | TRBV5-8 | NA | CASSLQGAWNTEAFF | TGTGCCAGCAGCCTACAGGGGGCTTGGAACACTGAAGCTTTCTTT
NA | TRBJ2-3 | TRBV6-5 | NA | CASSYGGTTDTQYF | TGTGCCAGCAGTTACGGGGGGACCACAGATACGCAGTATTTT
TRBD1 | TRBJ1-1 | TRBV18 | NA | CASSLRGQFNTEAFF | TGTGCCAGCTCACTACGGGGACAGTTTAACACTGAAGCTTTCTTT
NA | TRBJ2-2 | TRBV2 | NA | CASKGSGNTGELFF | TGTGCCAGCAAGGGTAGCGGGAACACCGGGGAGCTGTTTTTT
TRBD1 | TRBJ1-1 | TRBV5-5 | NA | CASRRQGLTEAFF | TGTGCCAGCAGGCGACAGGGGCTGACTGAAGCTTTCTTT
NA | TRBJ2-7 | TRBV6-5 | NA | CASWRGYSYEQYF | TGTGCCAGCTGGAGGGGCTACTCCTACGAGCAGTACTTC
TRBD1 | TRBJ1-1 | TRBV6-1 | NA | CASSDGTGRTEAFF | TGTGCCAGCAGTGATGGGACAGGAAGGACTGAAGCTTTCTTT
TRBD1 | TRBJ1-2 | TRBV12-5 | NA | CASGLAPGQGNYGYTF | TGTGCTAGTGGTTTGGCACCGGGACAGGGAAACTATGGCTACACCTTC
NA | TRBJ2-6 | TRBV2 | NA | CASSTGLSGANVLTF | TGTGCCAGCAGCACAGGGCTCTCTGGGGCCAACGTCCTGACTTTC
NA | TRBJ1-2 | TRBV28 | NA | CASSPGTPKYGYTF | TGTGCCAGCAGTCCGGGGACACCGAAATATGGCTACACCTTC
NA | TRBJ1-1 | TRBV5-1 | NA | CASSRVVGTEAFF | TGCGCCAGCTCCAGGGTTGTGGGCACTGAAGCTTTCTTT
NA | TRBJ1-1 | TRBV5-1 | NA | CASSLTGLNTEAFF | TGCGCCAGCAGCTTGACAGGCCTGAACACTGAAGCTTTCTTT
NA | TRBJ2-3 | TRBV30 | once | CAWSFGADTQYF | TGTGCCTGGAGTTTTGGAGCAGATACGCAGTATTTT
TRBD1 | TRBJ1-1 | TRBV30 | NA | CAWSVQDRVVNTEAFF | TGTGCCTGGAGTGTACAGGACAGGGTTGTGAACACTGAAGCTTTCTTT
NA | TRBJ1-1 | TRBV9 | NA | CASSGNYRDTEAFF | TGTGCCAGCAGCGGAAACTACAGGGACACTGAAGCTTTCTTT
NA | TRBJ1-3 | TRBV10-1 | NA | CASRRGTPSSGNTIYF | TGCGCCAGCAGGAGAGGAACTCCTAGCTCTGGAAACACCATATATTTT
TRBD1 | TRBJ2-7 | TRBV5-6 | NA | CASSSQGAPYPYEQYF | TGTGCCAGCAGCTCACAGGGGGCCCCTTATCCCTACGAGCAGTACTTC
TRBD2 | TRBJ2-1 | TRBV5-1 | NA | CASSLTSANNEQFF | TGCGCCAGCAGCCTGACTAGCGCCAACAATGAGCAGTTCTTC
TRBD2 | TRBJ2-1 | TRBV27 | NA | CASSFRLAGSNEQFF | TGTGCCAGCAGTTTCCGGCTAGCGGGAAGCAATGAGCAGTTCTTC
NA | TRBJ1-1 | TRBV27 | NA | CASSLPGGGFTEAFF | TGTGCCAGCAGTTTACCGGGGGGAGGGTTCACTGAAGCTTTCTTT
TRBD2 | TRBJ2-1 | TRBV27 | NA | CASSSGLTNEQFF | TGTGCCAGCAGTTCGGGACTAACCAATGAGCAGTTCTTC
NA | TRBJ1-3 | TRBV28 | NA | CASSDPGAGNTIYF | TGTGCCAGCAGTGACCCAGGGGCGGGAAACACCATATATTTT
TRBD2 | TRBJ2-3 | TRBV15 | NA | CATSRNSGRGTDTQYF | TGTGCCACCAGCAGGAACAGCGGGAGAGGCACAGATACGCAGTATTTT
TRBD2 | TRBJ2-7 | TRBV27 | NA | CASRDYVYEQYF | TGTGCCAGCCGGGACTACGTTTACGAGCAGTACTTC
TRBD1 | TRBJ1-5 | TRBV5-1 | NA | CASSLGQGSGQPQHF | TGCGCCAGCAGCCTCGGACAGGGGTCAGGTCAGCCCCAGCATTTT
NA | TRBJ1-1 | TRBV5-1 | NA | CASSLGGQNTEAFF | TGCGCCAGCAGCCTTGGGGGACAAAACACTGAAGCTTTCTTT
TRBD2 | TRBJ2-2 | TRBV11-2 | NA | CASSLISLAGRSTGELFF | TGTGCCAGCAGCTTAATCTCGCTAGCGGGAAGGAGCACCGGGGAGCTGTTTTTT
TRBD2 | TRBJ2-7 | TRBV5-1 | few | CASSVTSGTYEQYF | TGCGCCAGCAGCGTGACTAGCGGGACCTACGAGCAGTACTTC
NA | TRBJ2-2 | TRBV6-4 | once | CASSGEEFSGELFF | TGTGCCAGCAGTGGTGAGGAGTTCAGCGGGGAGCTGTTTTTT
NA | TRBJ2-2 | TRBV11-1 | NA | CASSLYYYDSGELFF | TGTGCCAGCAGCTTATATTACTATGATTCCGGGGAGCTGTTTTTT
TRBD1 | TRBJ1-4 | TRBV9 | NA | CASSVDPRTGGTEKLFF | TGTGCCAGCAGCGTAGATCCCCGGACAGGGGGCACTGAAAAACTGTTTTTT
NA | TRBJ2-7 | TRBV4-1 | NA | CASSQGAETPYEQYF | TGCGCCAGCAGCCAAGGGGCCGAGACGCCCTACGAGCAGTACTTC
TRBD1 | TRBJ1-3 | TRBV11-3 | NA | CASSPLDRGFGNTIYF | TGTGCCAGCAGCCCCCTGGACAGGGGGTTTGGAAACACCATATATTTT
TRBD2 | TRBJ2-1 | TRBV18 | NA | CASSPRTSGRAGNEQFF | TGTGCCAGCTCACCACGGACTAGCGGGAGGGCCGGGAATGAGCAGTTCTTC
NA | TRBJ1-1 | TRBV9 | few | CASNPHRGGAYTEAFF | TGTGCCAGCAACCCCCATAGGGGGGGCGCGTACACTGAAGCTTTCTTT
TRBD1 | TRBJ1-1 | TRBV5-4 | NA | CASTLQGVTEAFF | TGTGCCAGCACCTTACAGGGGGTCACTGAAGCTTTCTTT
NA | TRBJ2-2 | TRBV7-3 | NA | CASSATVPGELFF | TGTGCCAGCAGCGCGACAGTCCCCGGGGAGCTGTTTTTT
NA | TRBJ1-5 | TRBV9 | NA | CASSRGGQPQHF | TGTGCCAGCAGCAGGGGAGGGCAGCCCCAGCATTTT
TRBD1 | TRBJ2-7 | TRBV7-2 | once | CASSHRDRPYEQYF | TGTGCCAGCAGCCACCGGGACAGACCCTACGAGCAGTACTTC
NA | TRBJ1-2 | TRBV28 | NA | CASSVTGFYGYTF | TGTGCCAGCAGTGTGACAGGATTTTATGGCTACACCTTC
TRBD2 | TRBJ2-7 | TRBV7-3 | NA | CASSSLAGVSEQYF | TGTGCCAGCAGCTCTCTAGCGGGAGTAAGCGAGCAGTACTTC
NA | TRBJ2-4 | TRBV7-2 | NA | CASSLETGFLLRDKNIQYF | TGTGCCAGCAGCCTAGAGACAGGATTCTTACTGAGGGACAAAAACATTCAGTACTTC
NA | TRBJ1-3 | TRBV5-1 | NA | CASSLGAWEPGNTIYF | TGCGCCAGCAGCTTAGGGGCTTGGGAACCCGGAAACACCATATATTTT
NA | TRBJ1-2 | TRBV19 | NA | CASSTSTGTNYGYTF | TGTGCCAGTAGCACCTCCACCGGGACTAACTATGGCTACACCTTC
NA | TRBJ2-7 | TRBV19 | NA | CATSATSEVSYEQYF | TGTGCCACCTCGGCCACTAGTGAGGTCAGCTACGAGCAGTACTTC
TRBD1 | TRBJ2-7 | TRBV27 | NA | CASSLTADRVNYEQYF | TGTGCCAGCAGTTTAACGGCGGACAGGGTTAACTACGAGCAGTACTTC
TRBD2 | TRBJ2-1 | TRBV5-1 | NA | CASSLVERELREQFF | TGCGCCAGCAGCTTGGTAGAGCGGGAGTTGCGTGAGCAGTTCTTC
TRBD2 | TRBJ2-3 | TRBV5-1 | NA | CASSLLIAGETDTQYF | TGCGCCAGCAGCTTGCTAATAGCGGGAGAAACAGATACGCAGTATTTT
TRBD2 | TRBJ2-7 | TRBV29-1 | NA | CSVAGTSDYEQYF | TGCAGCGTTGCAGGGACTAGCGACTACGAGCAGTACTTC